The sequence of this T cell receptor (beta chain) was determined in a study of read filtering for tumor transcriptome and immune sequencing. The CDR3 spans 15 residues. V lost 3 bases and J lost 4; bases outside the gene matches: 8. Germline CDR1 reads DFQATT; CDR2 reads SNEGSKA (reference sequence). This library used approximately 0.4 ug RNA and molecular barcoded adaptors spanning alpha/delta and beta/gamma chains. TCRdb analysed the reads with MiXCR anew, one entry per CDR3 protein. The data hold approximately 140,000 distinct CDR3 sequences, with less than 15% observed a single time. Ten or more counts support this clonotype.

The receptor was derived from a donor older than 35 with multiple myeloma. The sample taken for sequencing was a population of CD138-negative cells sorted from bone marrow. V is TRBV20-1 and J is TRBJ2-3; 9 nucleotides line up with TRBD2. The CDR3 spells CSARGGTSSADTQYF. In DNA, the CDR3 is TGCAGTGCTAGGGGGGGGACTAGCTCGGCAGATACGCAGTATTTT.